This T cell receptor beta chain emerged from a study of shared clonotypes between healthy human individuals. About the study: Per donor, three plates held CD4 naive cells, three held CD4 memory, two held CD8 naive and one held CD8 memory.

The CDR3 contains 14 residues. Per the germline V gene, CDR1 is SGHNT and CDR2 is YYREEE (reference sequence). The V gene lost 4 bases and the J gene lost 5 bases, with 15 bases spanning the gap. It was into CD45RA+ naive and CD45RA-negative memory subsets that the CD4+ cells were split. This was a deep-level run. The DNA input per sorted-subset replicate PCR was 150 to 200 ng, corresponding to tens of thousands of T cell genomes. Using immunoSEQ multiplex PCR, the repertoire was profiled, and TCRdb retains in-frame clones only, with some absent. The sample consists of 2 million to 2.5 million clones, under 95% of them appearing once.

V is TRBV5-4 and J is TRBJ2-5, with D possibly matching TRBD1 (6 bases). Sequenced material: naive CD4+ T cells from PBMCs. Subset of the sample: CD45RA+ positively selected. This sequence was found in a man between 18 and 29 years old in good health. Some clones in this sample may be carry-over from other donors' samples. In nucleotides, the CDR3 is TGTGCCAGCAGCCACGACAGGAGGTGGGAGACCCAGTACTTC. Translating gives CASSHDRRWETQYF.